These T cell receptor beta chains were read from a single sample in a study of cytomegalovirus exposure and HLA in healthy donors. Sequencing was performed with immunoSEQ multiplex PCR; in TCRdb, only in-frame clones are kept and a portion is missing. The table includes 65,000 to 70,000 clones, over 80% detected once. Sequenced input: PBMCs. The receptors originated from a man in his late teens or twenties in good health and CMV-seronegative. CDR3s include the opening cysteine and the closing phenylalanine or tryptophan. A D gene is named only where the DNA matches it firmly. Size tells how often a clone was seen (once, few, many) or the class of an expanded clone, and some rows leave it out.

clone size,V gene,J gene,D gene,CDR3 DNA,CDR3 protein
NA,TRBV6-1,TRBJ2-7,TRBD1,TGTGCCAGCAGTGAAGGGACAGGGGTCACCTACGAGCAGTACTTC,CASSEGTGVTYEQYF
few,TRBV28,TRBJ2-7,NA,TGTGCCAGCAGTTTATTGTCGCAGGCCTACGAGCAGTACTTC,CASSLLSQAYEQYF
NA,TRBV6-5,TRBJ1-5,NA,TGTGCCAGCAGTGGGGGCCCGCGAGGGCCCCAGCATTTT,CASSGGPRGPQHF
NA,TRBV2,TRBJ2-2,TRBD1,TGTGCCAGCAGCTATACCGGGACAGGGGTTAGCGGGGAGCTGTTTTTT,CASSYTGTGVSGELFF
NA,TRBV2,TRBJ2-5,TRBD1,TGTGCCAGCAGAATTGGACAGGGCCAAGAGACCCAGTACTTC,CASRIGQGQETQYF
NA,TRBV5-1,TRBJ2-3,NA,TGCGCCAGCAGCCCCCACCGCGGCCTTAGCACAGATACGCAGTATTTT,CASSPHRGLSTDTQYF
NA,TRBV19,TRBJ2-1,TRBD2,TGTGCCAGTAGTATAACTAGCGGGAGCTCCTACAATGAGCAGTTCTTC,CASSITSGSSYNEQFF
NA,TRBV19,TRBJ1-2,TRBD1,TGTGCCAGTAGTGTGGCCGCCGGGACAGGGGGCCGGGGCTACACCTTC,CASSVAAGTGGRGYTF
NA,TRBV7-6,TRBJ2-5,NA,TGTGCCAGCAGCTTAAGATTTGAGGAAGAGACCCAGTACTTC,CASSLRFEEETQYF
NA,TRBV10-3,TRBJ2-7,NA,TGTGCCATCAGTCCCGGGGACTTCGAGCAGTACTTC,CAISPGDFEQYF
NA,TRBV28,TRBJ1-2,TRBD1,TGTGCCAGCAGTTCCTCGGGACAGAGCTATGGCTACACCTTC,CASSSSGQSYGYTF
NA,TRBV10-1,TRBJ1-1,NA,TGCGCCAGTCTAGAGGAAGCTTTCTTT,CASLEEAFF
NA,TRBV15,TRBJ1-5,NA,TGTGCCACCAGCAGAGGACCGGGGGTGAGGCTTGGTAGCAATCAGCCCCAGCATTTT,CATSRGPGVRLGSNQPQHF
NA,TRBV11-2,TRBJ2-1,NA,TGTGCCAGCAGCCCAGGTTTCGGGGGAGCGGGTTACAATGAGCAGTTCTTC,CASSPGFGGAGYNEQFF
NA,TRBV27,TRBJ2-1,NA,TGTGCCAGCAGTGTCTTGAGCTCCTACAATGAGCAGTTCTTC,CASSVLSSYNEQFF
NA,TRBV7-2,TRBJ2-7,NA,TGTGCCAGCAGCCGAGGGTGGACCTACGAGCAGTACTTC,CASSRGWTYEQYF